Given below is one T cell receptor beta chain in context. This clone was counted a few times. Its specific antigen is unknown. Base qualities are not recorded, but no much larger clone differs from it by a single base. The record originates from a study of beta chain features in type 1 diabetes (dated by TCRdb to the late 2010s). General notes on the study: Patients and healthy donors did not differ in mean age, gender distribution, total cell number or subset yield. A total of about 100 million sorted cells were examined across all samples, and RNA yield correlated strongly with the number of cells per subset. Regulatory and stem cell-like memory subsets were isolated from only 8 patients and about eight healthy donors, whereas naive and central memory subsets came from all 28 donors. The study compared TCRB repertoires of sorted circulating CD4+ T cell subsets between recently diagnosed type 1 diabetes patients and matched healthy donors.

General conclusions and limits of the study: Naive, central memory and regulatory TCRB repertoires appeared to be more alike among patients than among healthy donors. Patients with type 1 diabetes made fewer insertions and deleted more nucleotides at VDJ recombination sites, implying thymic rearrangement abnormalities. HLA sub-analyses involved small numbers of individuals, so any influence of HLA type on TCRB rearrangement remained unresolved. Type 1 diabetes patients showed a moderate but significant shortening of TCRB CDR3 length in all four CD4+ subsets. Because cDNA rather than genomic DNA was sequenced, highly expressing activated cells could have been over-represented, although no difference in activation and CD3 levels was found between groups. Shorter templates might have been favored by PCR, but patient and control samples were amplified and corrected together, so both groups would have been affected equally by any skew.

The V end loses 0 bases and the J end loses 7 bases, and a stretch of 9 bases separates them. For CDR1 and CDR2, the germline V gene lists MRHNA and SNTAGT. Counted from cysteine to phenylalanine, this CDR3 has 13 amino acids. Kept here is only the CDR3 DNA, which spans 39 bases and is read in frame from base 1. From each donor, a single peripheral blood sample of about 110 mL on average was drawn into heparinised tubes. A BD FACSAria II was used to sort naive, central memory, regulatory and stem cell-like memory CD4+ T cells with a panel that included CD45RO, CCR7, CD25, CD127, CD95 and CD27. Every sorted population had a purity above 95%. PBMCs were isolated immediately by Lymphoprep density gradient centrifugation and stained directly without culture. To minimize batch effects, samples were stained and sorted in pairs, one healthy donor with one patient per experiment. The High Capacity cDNA Reverse Transcription Kit was used to reverse transcribe all of the isolated RNA, meaning that expressed TCRB transcripts were what got sequenced. Deep immunoSEQ sequencing was applied to naive, central memory and regulatory T cell samples, giving an average of roughly 3.6 million total reads per sample. Sorted cells were lysed in RLT buffer and RNA was extracted with DNase-treated RNeasy Micro or Mini kits, depending on cell number. To prevent cross-contamination, each cell subset was processed individually, whereas patient and healthy donor samples were processed jointly. Using the immunoSEQ multiplex PCR, TCRB sequences were amplified from cDNA into 87-bp fragments spanning the CDR3 region. Sequencing of the amplicons was done on the Illumina HiSeq platform. The original methods were these. PCR bias was computationally corrected using synthetic template baselines, reads within Hamming distance 2 were collapsed, and singletons that could not be merged were discarded. Reads were aligned to IMGT to assign V, D and J genes, CDR3 length, and insertions or deletions at six rearrangement sites. Within each subset, clonotype counts were normalized to sorted cell number, after which true diversity and Gini coefficients were computed with the tcR R package. Repertoire sharing was quantified using the overlap coefficient calculated on TCRB nucleotide sequences. As a proxy for the pre-selection repertoire, out-of-frame TCRB sequences from naive cells were analyzed. TCRdb re-hosts the immuneACCESS table, in-frame sequences only. Its copies lack some clones; in the studies checked, an unresolved V gene accounts for under half of them, and the cause for the rest is not known. V and J calls and clone size come straight from that table; D and trimming were deduced from the DNA. Across this sample there are about 250,000 clones, with 13% to 15% seen only once. The biggest ten clones account for 0.025% to 0.03% of the sample.

The sample consisted of naive CD4+ T cells from blood. According to the study, the label for this sample's cell subset or site signals: true naive CD4+ T cells. In this chain, TRBV6-4 is recombined with TRBJ1-1; no D segment can be confidently identified. The receptor was derived from a woman aged 40 to 55 in good health. CDR3 loop: CASSDSGGYEAFF. Here is the DNA: TGTGCCAGCAGTGACTCTGGAGGGTATGAAGCTTTCTTT.